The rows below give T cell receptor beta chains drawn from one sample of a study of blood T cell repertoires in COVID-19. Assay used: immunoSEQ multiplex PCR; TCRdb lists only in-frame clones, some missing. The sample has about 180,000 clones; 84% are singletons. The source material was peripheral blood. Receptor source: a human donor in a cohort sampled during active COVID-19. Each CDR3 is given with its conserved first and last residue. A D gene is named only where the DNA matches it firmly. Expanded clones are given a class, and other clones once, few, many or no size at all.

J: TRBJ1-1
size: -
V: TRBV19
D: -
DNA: TGTGCCAGTAGTATAATCCCCCTGACACTGAACACTGAAGCTTTCTTT
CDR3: CASSIIPLTLNTEAFF

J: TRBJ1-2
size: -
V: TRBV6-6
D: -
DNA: TGTGCCAGCGCCGGGGGGACCGCTAACTATGGCTACACCTTC
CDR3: CASAGGTANYGYTF

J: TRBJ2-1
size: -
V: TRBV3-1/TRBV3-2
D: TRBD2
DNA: TGTGCCAGCAGCCACGCGGGGGACTACAATGAGCAGTTCTTC
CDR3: CASSHAGDYNEQFF

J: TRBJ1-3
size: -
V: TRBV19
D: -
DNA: TGTGCCAGTATCCATTGGGGGGACTCCTCTGGAAACACCATATATTTT
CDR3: CASIHWGDSSGNTIYF

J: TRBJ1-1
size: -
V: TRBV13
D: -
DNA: TGTGCCAGCAGGAACCGGGCAGGGGATAGTAGGACTGAAGCTTTCTTT
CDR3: CASRNRAGDSRTEAFF

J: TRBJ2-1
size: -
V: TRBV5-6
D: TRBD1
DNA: TGTGCCAGCAGCCTCCGGGACAGGGTTTGGCATGAGCAGTTCTTC
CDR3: CASSLRDRVWHEQFF

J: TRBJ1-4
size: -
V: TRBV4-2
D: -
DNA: TGTGCCAGCAGCCAAGTACTGGCGGTGACGACTAATGAAAAACTGTTTTTT
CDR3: CASSQVLAVTTNEKLFF

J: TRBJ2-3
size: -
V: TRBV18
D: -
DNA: TGTGCCAGCTCCATCGCAGAAACAGATACGCAGTATTTT
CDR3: CASSIAETDTQYF

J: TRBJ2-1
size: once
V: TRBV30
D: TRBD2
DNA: TGTGCCGCAGAGTGGGGCCTAGCGGCTGGAGGGAATGAGCAGTTCTTC
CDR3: CAAEWGLAAGGNEQFF

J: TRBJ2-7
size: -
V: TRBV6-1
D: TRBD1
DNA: TGTGCCAGCAGTGGAACCGTGACAGGGTTTTCCTACGAGCAGTACTTC
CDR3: CASSGTVTGFSYEQYF

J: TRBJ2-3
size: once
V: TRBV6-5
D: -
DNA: TGTGCCAGCCGGCCCCAGGATCCTCGCACAGATACGCAGTATTTT
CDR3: CASRPQDPRTDTQYF

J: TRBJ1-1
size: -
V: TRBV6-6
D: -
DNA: TGTGCCAGCAATGCTGGCGGGGGCGTCAGGAACACTGAAGCTTTCTTT
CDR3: CASNAGGGVRNTEAFF

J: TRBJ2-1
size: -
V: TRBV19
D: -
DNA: TGTGCCAGTAGTATGGACTCGAACAATGAGCAGTTCTTC
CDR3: CASSMDSNNEQFF

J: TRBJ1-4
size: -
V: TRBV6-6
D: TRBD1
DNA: TGTGCCATGAGGACAGGGACTAATGAAAAACTGTTTTTT
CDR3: CAMRTGTNEKLFF

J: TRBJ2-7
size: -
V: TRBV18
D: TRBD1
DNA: TGTGCCAGCTCCCGATCCGGGACAGGAACCTACGAGCAGTACTTC
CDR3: CASSRSGTGTYEQYF

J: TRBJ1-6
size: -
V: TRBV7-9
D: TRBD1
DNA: TGTGCCAGCAGCGTTAGGACAGGCAATTCACCCCTCCACTTT
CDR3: CASSVRTGNSPLHF

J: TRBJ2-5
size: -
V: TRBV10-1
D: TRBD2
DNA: TGCGCCAGCAGTACCGGGACTAGCGGGGGTCAAGAGACCCAGTACTTC
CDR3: CASSTGTSGGQETQYF

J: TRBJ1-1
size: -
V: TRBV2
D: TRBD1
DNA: TGTGCCAGCAGTGTACAGGGGACACCGAACACTGAAGCTTTCTTT
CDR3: CASSVQGTPNTEAFF

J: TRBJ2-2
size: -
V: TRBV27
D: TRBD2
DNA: TGTGCCAGCAGTCTACTAGCGGGGGACAACACCGGGGAGCTGTTTTTT
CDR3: CASSLLAGDNTGELFF

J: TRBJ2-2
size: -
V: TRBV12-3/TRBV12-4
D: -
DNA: TGTGCCAGCAGGCAGGGAATTGCCGGGGAGCTGTTTTTT
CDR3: CASRQGIAGELFF

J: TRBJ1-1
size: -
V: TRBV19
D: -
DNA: TGTGCCAGTAGTATCGGCCAGGATAACACTGAAGCTTTCTTT
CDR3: CASSIGQDNTEAFF